This T cell receptor beta chain derives from a study of OX40 agonist ivuxolimab in advanced cancers. The V gene's germline CDR1 is MDHEN and CDR2 SYDVKM. Trimming left V 1 base short and J 7 bases short, with 16 bases between. The CDR3 has 15 amino acids. About this clone: Its antigen is unidentified.

Clones were sequenced by immunoSEQ multiplex PCR, and TCRdb holds only the in-frame ones, with some missing. The sample yields fewer than 55,000 clones, about 81% seen once. General observations from the study: Averaging showed that CD8+ T cells had more expanded clones than CD4+ did.

The receptor comes from an adult with an advanced solid tumor such as melanoma, head and neck, liver or kidney cancer. The rearrangement links TRBV28 to TRBJ1-2; maybe TRBD1 (6 bases). This specimen was CD4+ or CD8+ T cells sorted from blood, taken in a trial of the OX40 agonist ivuxolimab. CDR3 region: CASSLFGGSSGGYTF. CDR3 sequence (DNA): TGTGCCAGCAGTTTATTCGGGGGCAGTAGCGGTGGCTACACCTTC.